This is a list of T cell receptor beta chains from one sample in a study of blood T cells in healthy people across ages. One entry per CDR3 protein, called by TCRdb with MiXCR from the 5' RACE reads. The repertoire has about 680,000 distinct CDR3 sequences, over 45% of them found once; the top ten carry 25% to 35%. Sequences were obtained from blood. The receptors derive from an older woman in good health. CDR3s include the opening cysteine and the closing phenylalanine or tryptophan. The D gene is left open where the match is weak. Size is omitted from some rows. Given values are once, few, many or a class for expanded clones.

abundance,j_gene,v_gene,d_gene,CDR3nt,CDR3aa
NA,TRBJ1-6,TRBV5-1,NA,TGCGCCAGCAGCCGCTCGGGACAAAATAATTCACCCCTCCACTTT,CASSRSGQNNSPLHF
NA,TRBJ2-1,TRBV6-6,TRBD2,TGTGCCAGCAGTCGGACTAGCGGGATCAGCAATGAGCAGTTCTTC,CASSRTSGISNEQFF
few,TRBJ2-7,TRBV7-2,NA,TGTGCCAGCAGCCAACGGAGGGAAACCTACGAGCAGTACTTC,CASSQRRETYEQYF
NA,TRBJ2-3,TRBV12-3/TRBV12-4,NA,TGTGCCAGCAGTTTTATAGGAGACAGAGACACAGATACGCAGTATTTT,CASSFIGDRDTDTQYF
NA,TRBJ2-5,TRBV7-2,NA,TGTGCCAGCAGCCCCACGGACTCTCGGGAGACCCAGTACTTC,CASSPTDSRETQYF
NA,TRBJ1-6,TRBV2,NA,TGTGCCAGCAGTGCAGAGATTTCACCCCTCCACTTT,CASSAEISPLHF
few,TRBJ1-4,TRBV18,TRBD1,TGTGCCAGCTCACCCCAGGGGGCGACTAATGAAAAACTGTTTTTT,CASSPQGATNEKLFF
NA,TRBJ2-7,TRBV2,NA,TGTGCCAGCAGTGTCGGCTACCCCTACGAGCAGTACTTC,CASSVGYPYEQYF
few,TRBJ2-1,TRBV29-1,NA,TGCAGCGCTGGATCGGGCGGGTTTGAGCAGTTCTTC,CSAGSGGFEQFF
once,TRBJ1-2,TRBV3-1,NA,TGTGCCAGCAAGGTCGGAGGAGCTAACTATGGCTACACCTTC,CASKVGGANYGYTF
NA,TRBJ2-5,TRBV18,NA,TGTGCCAGCTCAGGGAGGTCAGAGACCCAGTACTTC,CASSGRSETQYF
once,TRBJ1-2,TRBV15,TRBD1,TGTGCCACCGGGGACAGCCCTCGGGATGGCTACACCTTC,CATGDSPRDGYTF
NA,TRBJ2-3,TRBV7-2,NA,TGTGCCAGCAGCTTAGCTAGCGTTGTGGATACGCAGTATTTT,CASSLASVVDTQYF
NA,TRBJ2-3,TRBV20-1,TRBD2,TGCAGTGCTAGAGATGAGCGGGGGGGCGTCACAGATACGCAGTATTTT,CSARDERGGVTDTQYF
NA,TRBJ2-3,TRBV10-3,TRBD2,TGTGCCATCAACGTTGGGACTAGCGTATCAGATATGCAGTATTTT,CAINVGTSVSDMQYF
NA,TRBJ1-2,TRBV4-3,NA,TGCGCCAGCAGCCAAGAAACGGCAGGGACTGGCTACACCTTC,CASSQETAGTGYTF
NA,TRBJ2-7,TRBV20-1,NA,TGCAGTGCTAGAGATAGCGATCGGAGCTCCTACGGGCAGTACTTC,CSARDSDRSSYGQYF
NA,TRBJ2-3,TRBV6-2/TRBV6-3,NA,TGTGCCAGCAGTTACCTGGGGCGAAGCACAGATACGCAGTATTTT,CASSYLGRSTDTQYF
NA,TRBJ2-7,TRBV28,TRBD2,TGTGCCAGCAGGGGACTAGCGGTCAGCTCCTACGAGCAGTACTTC,CASRGLAVSSYEQYF
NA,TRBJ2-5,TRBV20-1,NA,TGCAGTGCTAAGAGGGGCCTCCGAGAGACCCAGTACTTC,CSAKRGLRETQYF
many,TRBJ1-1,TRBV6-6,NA,TGTGCCAGCAAAGGGACGGAGAACACTGAAGCTTTCTTT,CASKGTENTEAFF
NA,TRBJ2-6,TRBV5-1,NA,TGCGCCAGCGCATCACAGGTTGACTCTGGGGCCAACGTCCTGACTTTC,CASASQVDSGANVLTF
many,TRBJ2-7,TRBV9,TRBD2,TGTGCCAGCAGCACCCTAGCGGGAGGCGAGCAGTACTTC,CASSTLAGGEQYF
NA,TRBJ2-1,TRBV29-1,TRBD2,TGCAGCGTAGTGACTGGCGGGAGGGCCAGTGAGCAGTTCTTC,CSVVTGGRASEQFF
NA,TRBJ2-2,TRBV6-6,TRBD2,TGTGCCAGCAGCTCCGGGACTAGCTGTTCCGGGGAGCTGTTTTTT,CASSSGTSCSGELFF
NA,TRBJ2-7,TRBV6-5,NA,TGTGCCAGCAGTTACTCCTCGCTCGGCTCCTACGAGCAGTACTTC,CASSYSSLGSYEQYF
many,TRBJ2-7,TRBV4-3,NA,TGCGCCAGCAGCCAAGTGGGCAGTAGATACGAGCAGTACTTC,CASSQVGSRYEQYF
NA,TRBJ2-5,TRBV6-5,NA,TGTGCCAGCAGTTACTCTGGTTCACCGAAGTCGGAGACCCAGTACTTC,CASSYSGSPKSETQYF
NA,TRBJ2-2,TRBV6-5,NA,TGTGCCAGCAGTTACTCAGGGCGGAAGAATACCGGGGAGCTGTTTTTT,CASSYSGRKNTGELFF
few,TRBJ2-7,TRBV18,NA,TGTGCCAGCTCACGGGACAATCCCTACGAGCAGTACTTC,CASSRDNPYEQYF
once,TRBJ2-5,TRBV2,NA,TGTGCCAGCAGTGGGATCCCAAGGACGGGACAGTACTTC,CASSGIPRTGQYF
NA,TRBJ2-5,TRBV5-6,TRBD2,TGTGCCAGCAGCCCTGATAGCGGGAGGGCCAAGAATGAGCAGTACTTC,CASSPDSGRAKNEQYF
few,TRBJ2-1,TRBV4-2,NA,TGTGCCAGCAGCCAATCTTCGAAGGTTGCCCAGTTCTTC,CASSQSSKVAQFF
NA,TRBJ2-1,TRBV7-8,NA,TGTGCCAGCAGCCGCGTAGCCGGGAACTCCTACAATGAGCAGTTCTTC,CASSRVAGNSYNEQFF
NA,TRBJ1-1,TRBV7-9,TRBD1,TGTGCCAGCAGCGCGGGACAGCTGAACACTGAAGCTTTCTTT,CASSAGQLNTEAFF
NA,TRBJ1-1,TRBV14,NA,TGTGCCAGCAGCCACCGCCCCTACACTGAAGCTTTCTTT,CASSHRPYTEAFF
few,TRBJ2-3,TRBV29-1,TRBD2,TGCAGCGTTTGGGCTAGCGGGAGTAGGGATACGCAGTATTTT,CSVWASGSRDTQYF
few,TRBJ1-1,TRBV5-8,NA,TGTGCCAGCAGCTTCCCAGTGCGGGGGCGAGCCCCTGAAGCTTTCTTT,CASSFPVRGRAPEAFF
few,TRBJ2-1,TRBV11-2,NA,TGTGCCAGCAGCTTAGCGGGAGCACACAATGAGCAGTTCTTC,CASSLAGAHNEQFF
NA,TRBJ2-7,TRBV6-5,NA,TGTGCCACCCGCGGGCTCTACGAGCAGTACTTC,CATRGLYEQYF
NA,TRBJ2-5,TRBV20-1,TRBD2,TGCAGTGTCTCGAGGGGTATGACTAGCGGGGGACCTTCCTACAATGAGCAGTACTTC,CSVSRGMTSGGPSYNEQYF
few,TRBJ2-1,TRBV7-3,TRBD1,TGTGCCAGCAGCTCTACCGGGACAGATAATGAGCAGTTCTTC,CASSSTGTDNEQFF